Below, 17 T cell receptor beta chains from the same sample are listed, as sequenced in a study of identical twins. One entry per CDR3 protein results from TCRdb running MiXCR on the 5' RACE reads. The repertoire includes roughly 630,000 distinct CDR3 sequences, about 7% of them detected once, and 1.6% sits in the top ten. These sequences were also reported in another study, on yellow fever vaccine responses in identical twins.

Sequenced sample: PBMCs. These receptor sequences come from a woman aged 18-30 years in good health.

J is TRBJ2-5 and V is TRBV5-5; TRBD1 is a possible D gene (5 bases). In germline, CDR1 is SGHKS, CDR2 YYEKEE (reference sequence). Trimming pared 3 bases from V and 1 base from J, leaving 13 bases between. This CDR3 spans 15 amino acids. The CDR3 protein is CASSSSPGSQETQYF. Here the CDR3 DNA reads TGTGCCAGCAGCTCATCCCCAGGGTCCCAAGAGACCCAGTACTTC.

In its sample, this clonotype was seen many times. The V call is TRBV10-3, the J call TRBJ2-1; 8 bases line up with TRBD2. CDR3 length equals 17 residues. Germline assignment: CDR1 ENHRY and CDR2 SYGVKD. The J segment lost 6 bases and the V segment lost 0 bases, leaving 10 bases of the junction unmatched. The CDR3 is CAISESEGLGFGNEQFF. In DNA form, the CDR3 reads TGTGCCATCAGTGAGTCGGAGGGACTAGGGTTCGGCAATGAGCAGTTCTTC.

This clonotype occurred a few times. CDR3 sequence (DNA): TGTGCCAGCAGCCGGTCAATGACAGGGACGCCCACAGATACGCAGTATTTT. Its protein is CASSRSMTGTPTDTQYF. The chain is built from TRBV5-6 and TRBJ2-3, with 7 bases fitting TRBD1. Looked up from germline, CDR1 is SGHDT and CDR2 is YYEEEE. J lost 2 bases, V lost 4 bases, and 13 bases had no gene match. The CDR3 spans 17 residues.

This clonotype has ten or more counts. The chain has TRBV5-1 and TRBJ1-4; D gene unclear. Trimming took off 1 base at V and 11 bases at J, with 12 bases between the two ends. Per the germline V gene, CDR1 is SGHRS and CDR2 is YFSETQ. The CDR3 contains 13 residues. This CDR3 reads CASSLLGVEKLFF. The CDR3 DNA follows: TGCGCCAGCAGCTTGTTGGGAGTAGAGAAACTGTTTTTT.

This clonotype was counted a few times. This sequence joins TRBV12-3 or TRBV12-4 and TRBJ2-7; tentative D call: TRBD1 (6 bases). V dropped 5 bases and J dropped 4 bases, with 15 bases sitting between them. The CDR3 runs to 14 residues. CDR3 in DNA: TGTGCCAGCAGTCCCCTCAGGGGAAATTACGAGCAGTACTTC. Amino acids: CASSPLRGNYEQYF.

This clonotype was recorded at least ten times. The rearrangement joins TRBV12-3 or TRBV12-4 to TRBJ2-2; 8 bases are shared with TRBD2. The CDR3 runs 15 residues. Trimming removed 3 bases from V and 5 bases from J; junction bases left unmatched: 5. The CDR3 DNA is TGTGCCAGCAGTTTCGCGGGAGGCGGTACCGGGGAGCTGTTTTTT. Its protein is CASSFAGGGTGELFF.

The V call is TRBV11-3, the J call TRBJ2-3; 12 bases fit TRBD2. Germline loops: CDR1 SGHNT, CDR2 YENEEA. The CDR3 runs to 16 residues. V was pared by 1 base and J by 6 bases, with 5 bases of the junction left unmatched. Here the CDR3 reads CASSLASGGAFDTQYF. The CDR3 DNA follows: TGTGCCAGCAGCTTAGCTAGCGGGGGGGCCTTTGATACGCAGTATTTT.

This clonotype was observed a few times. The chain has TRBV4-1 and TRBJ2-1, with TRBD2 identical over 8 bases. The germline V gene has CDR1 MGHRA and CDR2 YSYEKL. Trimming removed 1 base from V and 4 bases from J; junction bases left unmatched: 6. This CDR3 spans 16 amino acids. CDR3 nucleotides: TGCGCCAGCAGCCAAGGCCAGCGGGGGCCGTACAATGAGCAGTTCTTC. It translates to CASSQGQRGPYNEQFF.

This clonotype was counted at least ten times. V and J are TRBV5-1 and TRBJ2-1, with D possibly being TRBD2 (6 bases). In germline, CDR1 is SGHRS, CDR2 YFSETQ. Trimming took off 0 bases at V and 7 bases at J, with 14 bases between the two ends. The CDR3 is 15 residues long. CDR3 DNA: TGCGCCAGCAGCTTGGTCAACTCCGGGGGAAATGAGCAGTTCTTC. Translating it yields CASSLVNSGGNEQFF.

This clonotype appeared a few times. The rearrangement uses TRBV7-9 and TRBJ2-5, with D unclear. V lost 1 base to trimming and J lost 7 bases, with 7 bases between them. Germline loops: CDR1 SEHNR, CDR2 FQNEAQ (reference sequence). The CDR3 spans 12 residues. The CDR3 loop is CASSLDVGTQYF. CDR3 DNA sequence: TGTGCCAGCAGCTTAGATGTGGGGACCCAGTACTTC.

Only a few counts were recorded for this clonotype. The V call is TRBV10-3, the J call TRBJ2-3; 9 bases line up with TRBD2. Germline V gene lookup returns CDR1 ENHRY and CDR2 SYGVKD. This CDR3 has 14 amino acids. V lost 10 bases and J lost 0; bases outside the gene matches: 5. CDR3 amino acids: CASQSGGSTDTQYF. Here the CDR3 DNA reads TGTGCCAGCCAGAGCGGGGGGAGCACAGATACGCAGTATTTT.

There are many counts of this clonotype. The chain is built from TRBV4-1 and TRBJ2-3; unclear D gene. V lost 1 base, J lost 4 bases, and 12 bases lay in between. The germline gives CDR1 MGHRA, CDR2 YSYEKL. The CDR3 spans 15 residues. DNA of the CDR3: TGCGCCAGCAGCCAAGTCCCGGGTGTGCCAGATACGCAGTATTTT. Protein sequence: CASSQVPGVPDTQYF.

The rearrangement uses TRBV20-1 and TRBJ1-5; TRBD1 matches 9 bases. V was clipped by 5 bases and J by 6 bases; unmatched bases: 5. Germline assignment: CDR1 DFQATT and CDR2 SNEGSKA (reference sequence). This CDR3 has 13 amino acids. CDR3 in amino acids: CSARQGVGQPQHF. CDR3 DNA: TGCAGTGCTCGACAGGGGGTCGGTCAGCCCCAGCATTTT.

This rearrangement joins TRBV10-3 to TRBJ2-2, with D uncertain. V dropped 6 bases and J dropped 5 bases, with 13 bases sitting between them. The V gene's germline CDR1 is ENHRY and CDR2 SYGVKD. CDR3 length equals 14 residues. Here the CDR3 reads CAIRNFVGTGELFF. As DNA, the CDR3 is TGTGCCATCAGGAACTTCGTCGGGACCGGGGAGCTGTTTTTT.

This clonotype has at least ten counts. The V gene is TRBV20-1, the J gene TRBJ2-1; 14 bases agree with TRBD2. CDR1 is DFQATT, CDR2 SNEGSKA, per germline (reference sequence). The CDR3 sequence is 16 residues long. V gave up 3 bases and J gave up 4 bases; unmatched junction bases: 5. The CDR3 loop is CSASTGLAGGYNEQFF. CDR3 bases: TGCAGTGCTAGTACTGGACTAGCGGGAGGATACAATGAGCAGTTCTTC.

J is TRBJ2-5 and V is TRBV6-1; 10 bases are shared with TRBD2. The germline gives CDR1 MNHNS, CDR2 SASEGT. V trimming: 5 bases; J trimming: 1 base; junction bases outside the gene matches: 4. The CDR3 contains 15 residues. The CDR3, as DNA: TGTGCCAGCAGTCTTAGCGGGGGGCCCCAAGAGACCCAGTACTTC. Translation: CASSLSGGPQETQYF.

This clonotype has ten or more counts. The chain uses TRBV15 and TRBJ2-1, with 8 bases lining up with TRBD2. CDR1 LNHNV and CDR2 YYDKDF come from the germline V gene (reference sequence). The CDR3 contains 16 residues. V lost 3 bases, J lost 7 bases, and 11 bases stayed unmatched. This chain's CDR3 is CATSRLQAGAWNEQFF. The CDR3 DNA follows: TGTGCCACCAGCAGGCTGCAAGCGGGGGCGTGGAATGAGCAGTTCTTC.